These T cell receptor beta chains were read from a single sample in a study of blood T cell repertoires in COVID-19. Using immunoSEQ multiplex PCR, the repertoire was profiled, and TCRdb retains in-frame clones only, with some absent. The table has 150,000 to 200,000 clones, around 85% seen once; the top ten hold roughly 4.1%. Sequencing input: peripheral blood. The receptors shown here come from a woman in her seventies with acute or convalescent COVID-19. The CDR3 runs from the conserved cysteine through the conserved F or W.

CDR3 length: 18
V gene: TRBV11-2
CDR3 protein: CASSSIPPGLLAKNIQYF

CDR3 length: 17
V gene: TRBV5-1
CDR3 protein: CASTQGRAGVTYNEQFF

CDR3 length: 13
V gene: TRBV12-3/TRBV12-4
CDR3 protein: CASSYPNTGELFF

CDR3 length: 15
V gene: TRBV18
CDR3 protein: CASSRTGAGNQPQHF

CDR3 length: 16
V gene: TRBV18
CDR3 protein: CASSPQKQGVGTEAFF

CDR3 length: 15
V gene: TRBV5-5
CDR3 protein: CASSPPGDHNYGYTF

CDR3 length: 15
V gene: TRBV7-6
CDR3 protein: CASSLEQGSNSPLHF

CDR3 length: 15
V gene: TRBV5-1
CDR3 protein: CASSLEGGFNEKLFF

CDR3 length: 17
V gene: TRBV9
CDR3 protein: CASSVEARPISYNEQFF

CDR3 length: 14
V gene: TRBV7-9
CDR3 protein: CATVGQGIGNEQFF

CDR3 length: 13
V gene: TRBV7-2
CDR3 protein: CASSLVPRMEQFF

CDR3 length: 17
V gene: TRBV7-2
CDR3 protein: CASSLRDSLLAKNIQYF

CDR3 length: 16
V gene: TRBV5-1
CDR3 protein: CASSPRTGRMNTEAFF

CDR3 length: 16
V gene: TRBV4-3
CDR3 protein: CASSQERGQHADGQFF

CDR3 length: 16
V gene: TRBV7-2
CDR3 protein: CASSRQQGVAKNIQYF

CDR3 length: 15
V gene: TRBV5-5
CDR3 protein: CASSSGQGVNYGYTF

CDR3 length: 16
V gene: TRBV6-6
CDR3 protein: CASSYRVAGMSETQYF

CDR3 length: 13
V gene: TRBV6-2/TRBV6-3
CDR3 protein: CASSVSGVNEQFF

CDR3 length: 14
V gene: TRBV11-2
CDR3 protein: CASSWGLATNEQFF

CDR3 length: 12
V gene: TRBV7-2
CDR3 protein: CASSLLAGEQYF

CDR3 length: 12
V gene: TRBV29-1
CDR3 protein: CSSGTPHGELFF

CDR3 length: 15
V gene: TRBV5-1
CDR3 protein: CASSLGQPMDYGYTF

CDR3 length: 12
V gene: TRBV12-3/TRBV12-4
CDR3 protein: CASGTGWQPQHF

CDR3 length: 16
V gene: TRBV28
CDR3 protein: CASSPPTGEGNQPQHF

CDR3 length: 11
V gene: TRBV4-1
CDR3 protein: CASSQVDEQFF

CDR3 length: 15
V gene: TRBV7-9
CDR3 protein: CASSRTSGRYNEQFF

CDR3 length: 16
V gene: TRBV2
CDR3 protein: CASSGPSGSPPDTQYF